Each of the 21 T cell receptor beta chains below was sequenced from the same sample in a study of CD8 T cells in Susac syndrome (dated by TCRdb to between 2018 and 2020). Library preparation was by the immunoSEQ multiplex PCR assay. RNA was extracted using the RNeasy kit, and roughly 0.45 to 1 microgram was reverse transcribed with random hexamers. TCRdb reran the public reads through fastp at Q25 and MiXCR, keeping productive beta chains. Identical CDR3 protein sequences are pooled into one entry, listed with their most common genes and DNA. A total of some 120,000 distinct CDR3 sequences appear in this sample, about 94% of them only once. Approximately 0.2% of the sample belongs to the ten largest clones. The sequenced sample consisted of CD8+ T cells from PBMCs. The receptors were sampled from a human donor with Susac syndrome.

This chain links TRBV27 with TRBJ2-1; perhaps TRBD1 as D (6 bases). This CDR3 spans 14 amino acids. Germline V CDR1 and CDR2: MNHEY, SMNVEV (reference sequence). The V end lost 5 bases, the J end lost 4 bases, and 12 bases lay between the germline ends. The CDR3 sequence: CASSPLTGYNEQFF. In DNA, the CDR3 is TGTGCCAGCAGTCCCCTGACAGGTTACAATGAGCAGTTCTTC.

The CDR3 bases are TGTGCCAGCAGCACGGGTTGGACAGCCTACGAGCAGTACTTC. Residues: CASSTGWTAYEQYF. The chain has TRBV7-9 and TRBJ2-7; tentatively, D is TRBD1 (6 bases). Deletions cut 5 bases from V and 2 bases from J, with 13 bases between. Germline values: CDR1 SEHNR, CDR2 FQNEAQ (reference sequence). The CDR3 is 14 residues long.

Written as DNA, the CDR3 is TGTGCCAGCACCCCAACAGAGCGGGGATACAATGAGCAGTTCTTC. It is translated as CASTPTERGYNEQFF. This chain joins TRBV12-3 or TRBV12-4 and TRBJ2-1; 7 bases align to TRBD2. The CDR3 is 15 residues long. J gave up 4 bases and V 7 bases, and 10 bases lay outside the gene matches.

CDR3 nucleotide sequence: TGCGCCAGCAGCCAAGATCTTTGGGACGGCCCCCCGGATGGGCCCCAGCATTTT. Translating it yields CASSQDLWDGPPDGPQHF. V gene TRBV4-3 combines with J gene TRBJ1-5; tentative D call: TRBD1 (5 bases). This CDR3 is 18 amino acids long. V lost 0 bases and J 9 bases, leaving 24 bases between the germline ends. Germline V gene data show CDR1 as LGHNA and CDR2 as YSLEER.

CDR3 DNA: TGTGCCAGCAGCTTAGACCCCTCCGTGGCCTACGAGCAGTACTTC. As protein: CASSLDPSVAYEQYF. The chain uses TRBV7-9 and TRBJ2-7; no clear D gene. CDR3 size: 15 residues. Germline V lookup: CDR1 SEHNR, CDR2 FQNEAQ (reference sequence). V shed 1 base and J shed 2 bases, with 12 bases lying between them.

CDR3 nucleotides: TGTGCCAGCAGCTTGTGGTCGCAAGAGACCCAGTACTTC. Translation gives CASSLWSQETQYF. J is TRBJ2-5 and V is TRBV7-9; D ambiguous. Germline V gives CDR1 SEHNR, CDR2 FQNEAQ (reference sequence). Trimming shortened V by 3 bases and J by 2 bases, and 7 bases separated the two germline ends. This CDR3 spans 13 amino acids.

The gene calls are TRBV4-1 and TRBJ1-1; D gene ambiguous. The CDR3 runs 13 residues. Germline V CDR1 and CDR2: MGHRA, YSYEKL. V was cut by 3 bases and J by 4 bases, with 9 bases left in between. The CDR3 DNA reads TGCGCCAGCAGCCAGTCCCCCTCCACTGAAGCTTTCTTT. This codes for CASSQSPSTEAFF.

The J gene is TRBJ2-3, the V gene TRBV9, with D uncertain. Germline CDR1 is SGDLS and CDR2 is YYNGEE. The CDR3 extends over 15 amino acids. V was pared by 4 bases and J by 1 base, with 13 bases between. CDR3 sequence reads: CASSHSRWGTDTQYF. DNA for the CDR3: TGTGCCAGCAGCCATTCTAGGTGGGGCACAGATACGCAGTATTTT.

This chain uses TRBV30 with TRBJ1-2; no reliable D call. This CDR3 region has 16 residues. CDR1 and CDR2 from the germline V gene are GTSNPN and SVGIG (reference sequence). The V end lost 0 bases, the J end lost 1 base, and 15 bases lay between the germline ends. CDR3 residues: CAWSVPGVRNNYGYTF. CDR3 sequence (DNA): TGTGCCTGGAGTGTACCAGGCGTGAGGAATAACTATGGCTACACCTTC.

The rearrangement links TRBV20-1 to TRBJ2-5; D may correspond to TRBD1 or TRBD2 (5 bases each). Germline V gene lookup returns CDR1 DFQATT and CDR2 SNEGSKA (reference sequence). The CDR3 has 15 amino acids. The V end lost 6 bases, the J end lost 4 bases, and 21 bases lay between the germline ends. This chain's CDR3 is CSAPQTLGGAETQYF. Written as DNA, the CDR3 is TGCAGTGCGCCGCAGACACTAGGTGGGGCAGAGACCCAGTACTTC.

The V gene is TRBV7-9, the J gene TRBJ2-4, with D perhaps matching TRBD2 (5 bases). The CDR3 runs to 15 residues. The germline V gene has CDR1 SEHNR and CDR2 FQNEAQ (reference sequence). Trimming cost V 4 bases and J 0 bases, with 10 bases left between them. CDR3 DNA sequence: TGTGCCAGCAGCTGGGGAGCGGAAGCCAAAAACATTCAGTACTTC. Its protein product is CASSWGAEAKNIQYF. The whole variable domain, remainder taken from reference TRBV7-9 and TRBJ2-4, is DTGVSQNPRHKITKRGQNVTFRCDPISEHNRLYWYRQTLGQGPEFLTYFQNEAQLEKSRLLSDRFSAERPKGSFSTLEIQRTEQGDSAMYLCASSWGAEAKNIQYFGAGTRLSVL.

The chain is built from TRBV3-1 and TRBJ2-1; 10 bases agree with TRBD2. The CDR3 is made up of 16 amino acids. Germline V CDR1 and CDR2: LGHDT, YNNKEL (reference sequence). With 0 bases clipped from V and 7 bases from J, the junction kept 6 bases outside the gene matches. CDR3 region: CASSQDGLAGVNEQFF. CDR3 nucleotide sequence: TGTGCCAGCAGCCAAGATGGTCTAGCGGGGGTAAATGAGCAGTTCTTC.

This rearrangement joins TRBV12-3 or TRBV12-4 to TRBJ1-1; no clear D. V lost 8 bases, J lost 0 bases, and 16 bases lay in between. The CDR3 has 15 residues. The CDR3 DNA sequence: TGTGCCAGCGGATATAGAGAAAACATGAACACTGAAGCTTTCTTT. Residues: CASGYRENMNTEAFF.

In its sample, this clonotype was seen a few times. CDR3 DNA sequence: TGTGCCAGCAGTACCGCGGGAGGGCCTGGTGAGCAGTTCTTC. Translated, it gives CASSTAGGPGEQFF. V and J are TRBV13 and TRBJ2-1; 9 bases are a match to TRBD2. The CDR3 has 14 amino acids. Germline CDR1 is PRHDT and CDR2 is FYEKMQ (reference sequence). Losses at the gene ends were 6 bases for V and 9 bases for J; bases not matched to a gene: 9.

CDR3 sequence reads: CAWSAGQGGEPQHF. DNA of the CDR3: TGTGCCTGGAGTGCGGGACAGGGTGGGGAGCCCCAGCATTTT. The genes are TRBV30 and TRBJ1-5; 9 nucleotides agree with TRBD1. The junction had 6 bases not matched to a gene; V was cut back by 1 base and J by 8 bases. The CDR3 runs 14 residues. Germline V CDR1 and CDR2: GTSNPN, SVGIG (reference sequence).

The rearrangement uses TRBV12-3 or TRBV12-4 and TRBJ2-3; D is tentatively TRBD1 or TRBD2 (5 bases each). V was pared by 7 bases and J by 4 bases, with 18 bases between. This CDR3 has 15 residues. For the CDR3, the DNA is TGTGCCAGCAACCATAGGGACGAAAAGCCAGATACGCAGTATTTT. This encodes CASNHRDEKPDTQYF.

The chain uses TRBV6-2 or TRBV6-3 and TRBJ2-1; 7 bases align to TRBD2. This CDR3 is 15 amino acids long. V trimming: 2 bases; J trimming: 0 bases; junction bases outside the gene matches: 1. CDR1 is MNHEY and CDR2 is SVGEGT in the germline V gene. CDR3 amino acids: CASSYAGVSYNEQFF. The CDR3 DNA is TGTGCCAGCAGTTACGCGGGAGTCTCCTACAATGAGCAGTTCTTC.

V usage is TRBV4-3 and J usage is TRBJ2-7, with TRBD1 matching 9 bases. CDR3 length equals 17 residues. Unmatched junction bases numbered 11, after V lost 4 bases and J lost 1 base. Per germline, CDR1 LGHNA and CDR2 YSLEER. This CDR3 is CASSPSGTGRPSYEQYF. The CDR3 DNA reads TGCGCCAGCAGCCCGTCGGGGACAGGGAGGCCTTCCTACGAGCAGTACTTC.

This chain uses TRBV4-2 with TRBJ1-2; 7 bases are a match to TRBD1. Trimming took 4 bases from V and 1 from J; bases not matched to a gene: 15. CDR3 length: 18 amino acids. Per germline, CDR1 LGHNA and CDR2 YNFKEQ. The CDR3 sequence is CASSPNMGQRDLNYGYTF. The CDR3 DNA sequence: TGTGCCAGCAGCCCAAATATGGGACAGCGGGATCTTAACTATGGCTACACCTTC.

This rearrangement joins TRBV5-1 to TRBJ1-1; no clear D gene. V was trimmed by 0 bases and J by 4 bases, leaving 7 bases between them. The CDR3 length is 13 residues. Germline-derived CDR1 and CDR2 are SGHRS and YFSETQ. Here the CDR3 reads CASSLDGGTEAFF. The CDR3 coding sequence is TGCGCCAGCAGCTTGGACGGAGGCACTGAAGCTTTCTTT. Complete variable domain (other parts from reference TRBV5-1 and TRBJ1-1): KAGVTQTPRYLIKTRGQQVTLSCSPISGHRSVSWYQQTPGQGLQFLFEYFSETQRNKGNFPGRFSGRQFSNSRSEMNVSTLELGDSALYLCASSLDGGTEAFFGQGTRLTVV.

The chain combines TRBV29-1 with TRBJ2-1; D possibly corresponds to TRBD2 (6 bases). V was cut by 0 bases and J by 10 bases, with 16 bases left in between. The CDR3 loop spans 14 amino acids. Germline V gene sequence: CDR1 SQVTM, CDR2 ANQGSEA. The CDR3 DNA reads as TGCAGCGTTGAAGATCGGTGGACTAAATTCGAGCAGTTCTTC. This sequence encodes CSVEDRWTKFEQFF.